Each of the 10 T cell receptor beta chains below was sequenced from the same sample in a study of metastatic and nonmetastatic thyroid tumors. TCRdb re-called the PCR reads via MiXCR. Seen here are tens of thousands of clones, over 40% observed once, and the top ten hold about 24%. None of the patients had undergone any treatment ahead of thyroid surgery. Input material: tumor tissue. These receptor sequences come from a male donor with papillary thyroid cancer or a benign thyroid nodule (not recorded which). Some clones in this sample may be carry-over from other donors' samples.

This clone was seen a handful of times. The chain has TRBV19 and TRBJ2-2; no clear D gene. The CDR3 extends over 16 amino acids. In germline, CDR1 is LNHDA, CDR2 SQIVND (reference sequence). The V end was cut by 0 bases, the J end by 2 bases, with 10 bases between. The CDR3 is CASSIEAIINTGELFF. CDR3 in DNA: TGTGCCAGTAGTATAGAGGCCATTATTAACACCGGGGAGCTGTTTTTT.

This clone was found a few times. The chain links TRBV15 to TRBJ2-3; 9 bases map to TRBD2. V was clipped by 0 bases and J by 4 bases; unmatched bases: 5. CDR1 and CDR2 from the germline V gene are LNHNV and YYDKDF (reference sequence). The CDR3 spans 16 residues. CDR3 in DNA: TGTGCCACCAGCAGAGAGCGGGAGGGTACCGCAGATACGCAGTATTTT. Protein product: CATSREREGTADTQYF.

This sequence joins TRBV13 and TRBJ1-1, with D possibly TRBD1 on 6 matching bases. Germline loops: CDR1 PRHDT, CDR2 FYEKMQ (reference sequence). V was shortened by 1 base and J by 0 bases, with 9 bases between the two germline ends. There are 15 residues in the CDR3. The DNA for the CDR3 is TGTGCCAGCAGCTTAGAGGGGGTTTTGAACACTGAAGCTTTCTTT. The encoded protein is CASSLEGVLNTEAFF.

The V and J genes are TRBV11-2 and TRBJ2-7, with D maybe TRBD2 (5 bases). The CDR3 spans 14 residues. CDR1 is SGHAT and CDR2 is FQNNGV in the germline V gene. Between the trimmed V and J ends, which lost 5 bases and 0 bases, there was a span of 11 bases. The CDR3 DNA is TGTGCCAGCAGCCCTAGGCGGGTCTCCTACGAGCAGTACTTC. Translated, it gives CASSPRRVSYEQYF.

This rearrangement joins TRBV5-1 to TRBJ2-7; tentatively, D is TRBD2 (6 bases). Germline CDR1 is SGHRS and CDR2 is YFSETQ. V lost 4 bases to trimming and J lost 0 bases, with 14 bases between them. The CDR3 contains 15 residues. The CDR3, as DNA: TGCGCCAGCAGCCCCCGTGCGGGGAGCTCCTACGAGCAGTACTTC. As protein: CASSPRAGSSYEQYF. Looking up the rest from reference TRBV5-1 and TRBJ2-7 gives the full variable domain: KAGVTQTPRYLIKTRGQQVTLSCSPISGHRSVSWYQQTPGQGLQFLFEYFSETQRNKGNFPGRFSGRQFSNSRSEMNVSTLELGDSALYLCASSPRAGSSYEQYFGPGTRLTVT.

V and J are TRBV19 and TRBJ2-3; D ambiguous. CDR1 and CDR2 from the germline V gene are LNHDA and SQIVND (reference sequence). The CDR3 consists of 13 residues. V was clipped by 3 bases and J by 3 bases, with 7 bases between them. CDR3 sequence (DNA): TGTGCCAGTAGTATTGGGGATACAGATACGCAGTATTTT. It encodes CASSIGDTDTQYF.

A few counts support this clone. V and J are TRBV24-1 and TRBJ2-1; no definite D call. Germline CDR1 reads KGHDR; CDR2 reads SFDVKD. This CDR3 region has 15 residues. V was trimmed by 3 bases and J by 0 bases, leaving 8 bases between them. The CDR3 DNA is TGTGCCACCAGTGATGGGGTAAGCTCCTACAATGAGCAGTTCTTC. Translation: CATSDGVSSYNEQFF.

This clone was detected a few times. V gene TRBV11-3 combines with J gene TRBJ2-1, with D perhaps TRBD2 (5 bases). Germline CDR1 and CDR2: SGHNT and YENEEA. V lost 5 bases, J lost 3 bases, and 8 bases lay in between. The CDR3 covers 13 residues. Here the CDR3 DNA reads TGTGCCAGCAGCCTCCGGGACTACAATGAGCAGTTCTTC. It specifies CASSLRDYNEQFF.

The gene calls are TRBV29-1 and TRBJ2-3; D is unclear. V was cut by 6 bases and J by 5 bases, with 15 bases left in between. This CDR3 has 13 residues. The germline CDR1 and CDR2 sequences are SQVTM and ANQGSEA. DNA for the CDR3: TGCAGCGTCGCCTTACGATTGGGAGATACGCAGTATTTT. Residues: CSVALRLGDTQYF.

Only a few counts were recorded for this clone. The chain employs TRBV11-2 and TRBJ2-7, with 7 bases aligning to TRBD1. CDR3 length: 15 residues. V was clipped by 6 bases and J by 3 bases; unmatched bases: 11. Germline V gene lookup returns CDR1 SGHAT and CDR2 FQNNGV. CDR3 DNA: TGTGCCAGCAGTCAACGGGGTAGACAGGGCTACGAGCAGTACTTC. As protein: CASSQRGRQGYEQYF. The variable domain in full, completed from reference TRBV11-2 and TRBJ2-7, reads EAGVAQSPRYKIIEKRQSVAFWCNPISGHATLYWYQQILGQGPKLLIQFQNNGVVDDSQLPKDRFSAERLKGVDSTLKIQPAKLEDSAVYLCASSQRGRQGYEQYFGPGTRLTVT.